This T cell receptor (beta chain) was found in a study of regulatory T cells in long-lasting Graves disease. General study results and limits: When disease was persistent, TRBV28, TRBJ1-2 and TRBJ2-5 were the favored segments.

This clonotype appeared once. Its antigen is unknown. The authors built TCR beta libraries using iRepertoire HTBI primers and Arm-PCR of CDR3 regions. From the multiplex PCR reads, TCRdb called clonotypes with MiXCR, one entry per CDR3 protein. The sample lists around 460,000 distinct CDR3 sequences; 20% to 25% were seen once. There are 15 residues in the CDR3. CDR1 MRHNA and CDR2 SNTAGT come from the germline V gene. V was trimmed by 3 bases and J by 0 bases, leaving 10 bases between them. The time point was: persistent/refractory GD, antithyroid drugs over 5 years with positive TRAb. PBMCs were the source of the RNA used for TCR sequencing. American Thyroid Association guidelines defined how Graves' disease was diagnosed. Patients were enrolled at an endocrinology department in Xi'an, China.

The chain employs TRBV6-4 and TRBJ2-3; TRBD2 is a possible D gene (6 bases). The clonotype was recovered from a female donor with Graves disease. The sequenced sample was peripheral blood mononuclear cells (PBMCs), obtained when the disease was refractory, from a patient treated with antithyroid drugs. This CDR3 reads CASSDTSLSTDTQYF. CDR3 coding DNA: TGTGCCAGCAGTGATACTAGCCTTAGCACAGATACGCAGTATTTT.